One TCR beta chain is described in this entry. Clones were sequenced by immunoSEQ multiplex PCR, and TCRdb holds only the in-frame ones, with some missing. The table lists some 200,000 clones, roughly 94% of them singletons. These data originate in a study of control samples from healthy donors and cancer patients. The CDR3 spans 14 residues. From germline, CDR1 is SGHRS and CDR2 YFSETQ. Trimming removed 0 bases from V and 4 bases from J, with 9 bases in between. The V call is TRBV5-1, the J call TRBJ2-3, with unresolved D. This TCR was sampled from a man aged 45-65 years in good health. The material sequenced was blood. Here the CDR3 reads CASSLESHPDTQYF. The CDR3 DNA sequence: TGCGCCAGCAGCTTGGAGAGTCATCCAGATACGCAGTATTTT.